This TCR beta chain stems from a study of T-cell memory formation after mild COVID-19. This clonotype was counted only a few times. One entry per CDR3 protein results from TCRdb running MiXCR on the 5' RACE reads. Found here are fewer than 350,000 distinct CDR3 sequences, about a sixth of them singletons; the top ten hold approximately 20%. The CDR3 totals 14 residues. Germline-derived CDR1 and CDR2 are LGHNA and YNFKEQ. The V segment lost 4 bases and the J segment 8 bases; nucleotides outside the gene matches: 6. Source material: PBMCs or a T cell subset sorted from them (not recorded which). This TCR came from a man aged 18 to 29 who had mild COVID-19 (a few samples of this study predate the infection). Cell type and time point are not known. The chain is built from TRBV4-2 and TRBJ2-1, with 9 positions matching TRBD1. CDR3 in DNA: TGTGCCAGCAGCCCCGGGACAGGGTACGATGAGCAGTTCTTC. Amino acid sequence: CASSPGTGYDEQFF.